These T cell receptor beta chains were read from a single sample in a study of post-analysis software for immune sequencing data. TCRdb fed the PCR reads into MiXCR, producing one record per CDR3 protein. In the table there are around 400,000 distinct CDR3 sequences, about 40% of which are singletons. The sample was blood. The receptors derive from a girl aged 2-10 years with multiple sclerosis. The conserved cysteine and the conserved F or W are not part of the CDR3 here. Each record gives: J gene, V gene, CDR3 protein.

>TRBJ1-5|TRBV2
ASSEQGRSQPQH
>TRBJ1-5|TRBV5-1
ASSFGGRWGNQPQH
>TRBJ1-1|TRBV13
ASSLLSNTEAF
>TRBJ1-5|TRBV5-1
ASSLAGDQPQH
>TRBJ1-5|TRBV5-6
ASSLEGTSNQPQH
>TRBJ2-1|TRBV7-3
ASSLRLAGYINEQF
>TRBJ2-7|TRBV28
ASSLKLAGGQGTSYEQY
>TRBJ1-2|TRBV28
ASSVGAINYGYT
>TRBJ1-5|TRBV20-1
SARGTGGGYSNQPQH
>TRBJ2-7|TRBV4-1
ASSWGVYSGGYEQY
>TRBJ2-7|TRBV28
ASTTSFYEQY
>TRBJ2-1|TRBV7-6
ASSSYSGSVYNEQF
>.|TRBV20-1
SARSVGPYYEQY
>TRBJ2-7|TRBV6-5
ASSYDKPGEQY
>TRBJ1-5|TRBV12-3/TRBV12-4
ASRPILLHQPQH
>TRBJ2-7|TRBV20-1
SARERGALEQY
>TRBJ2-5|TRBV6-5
ASSPGTGGSETQY
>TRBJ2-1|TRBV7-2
ASSLVSGVDEQF
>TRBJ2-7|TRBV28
ASSPSDGTKVSEQY
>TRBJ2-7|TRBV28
ASSLGTSGGHDEQY
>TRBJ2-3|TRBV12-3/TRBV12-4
ATRNRGGGTDTQY
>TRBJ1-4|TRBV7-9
ASRGRNEKLF
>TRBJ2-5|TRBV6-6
ASSSRYQETQY
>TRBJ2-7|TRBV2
ASKRQTSGSYEQY
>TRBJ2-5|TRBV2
ASSEPQARGEQY
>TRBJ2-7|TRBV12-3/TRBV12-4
ASGPPLPLEQY
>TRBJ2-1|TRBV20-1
SATRGTSAQMSF